The entry below describes one T cell receptor (beta chain). Antigen unknown. It was second doses at about 4 or about 12 weeks that were pooled. This sample was included in a study of T cell responses to AZD1222 COVID-19 vaccine. Overall study findings and caveats: Nearly half of spike-specific TCRs reportedly target variant regions that are unmutated in the B.1.351 and B.1.1.7 variants. An increase in Spike-specific TCR breadth and depth was observed after two AZD1222 doses. With dominance at 160-218 and 743-854, vaccine-associated CD4 TCRs spanned spike.

TCRdb's table, derived via immunoSEQ multiplex PCR, lists solely in-frame clones and lacks some. The table includes about 82,000 clones, roughly 90% detected once. Looked up from germline, CDR1 is MDHEN and CDR2 is SYDVKM. There are 14 residues in the CDR3. The V and J ends lost 6 bases and 0 bases respectively, with 9 bases between them. The sample was peripheral blood, taken 28 days after the second AZD1222 dose. The source of this sequence is an adult who received the AZD1222 COVID-19 vaccine. The gene calls are TRBV28 and TRBJ1-3, with unresolved D. CDR3 region: CASSLVSSGNTIYF. The DNA of the CDR3 is TGTGCCAGCAGCCTTGTTTCCTCTGGAAACACCATATATTTT.